Reported below is one T cell receptor beta chain. The length of the CDR3 is 17 residues. The V and J ends lost 1 base and 3 bases, in that order; junction bases with no gene match: 10. Per the germline V gene, CDR1 is SEHNR and CDR2 is FQNEAQ (reference sequence). The data stem from a study of blood T cell repertoires in COVID-19. Study as a whole: Sites across the United States, Italy and Spain contributed samples from acute and convalescent COVID-19. Sample material is recorded as cDNA or gDNA derived from T cells, B-cell-depleted T cells, or PBMCs.

Source study methods: Amplification with reference gene primers provided the estimates of nucleated cell counts. Measured with immunoSEQ multiplex PCR; TCRdb has only the in-frame clones, and not every one. V and J calls and clone size are those listed in that table; D and trimming were worked out from the DNA. There are some 250,000 clones in the sample; about 80% occur only once, and roughly 2% lies in the top ten. This sequence joins TRBV7-9 and TRBJ2-3, with TRBD1 matching 7 bases. The source material was peripheral blood. This receptor was obtained from a man aged 30 to 45 who had recovered from COVID-19. CDR3 sequence (DNA): TGTGCCAGCAGCTTAGATTTTAGGGGGCCAGCGACAGATACGCAGTATTTT. Translation: CASSLDFRGPATDTQYF.